These 29 T cell receptor beta chains were sequenced from one sample in a study of OX40 agonist ivuxolimab in advanced cancers. TCRdb keeps only in-frame clones here, not all; method: immunoSEQ multiplex PCR. The sample shows about 16,000 clones, approximately 90% of them seen only once. The sample consisted of CD4+ or CD8+ T cells sorted from blood, taken in a trial of the OX40 agonist ivuxolimab. The receptors stem from an adult with an advanced solid tumor such as melanoma, head and neck, liver or kidney cancer.

This chain connects TRBV6-1 to TRBJ2-7; 8 nucleotides agree with TRBD2. CDR3 length equals 14 residues. Losses at the gene ends were 6 bases for V and 4 bases for J; bases not matched to a gene: 8. From germline, CDR1 is MNHNS and CDR2 SASEGT. The CDR3 coding sequence is TGTGCCAGCAGGGGGACTAGTGATTTATACGAGCAGTACTTC. Its translation is CASRGTSDLYEQYF.

This clone was counted between two and nine times. This chain uses TRBV7-9 with TRBJ1-1; TRBD1 matches at 8 bases. The CDR3 contains 14 residues. Germline trimming cut 0 bases from V and 10 bases from J; bases unmatched to any gene: 7. From germline, CDR1 is SEHNR and CDR2 FQNEAQ (reference sequence). CDR3 nucleotides: TGTGCCAGCAGCTTAGCCGACAGGGGAAACGGAGCTTTCTTT. Residues: CASSLADRGNGAFF.

The chain carries TRBV19 and TRBJ2-7; the D is unclear. The CDR3 runs 12 residues. The germline V and J ends were trimmed by 3 bases and 3 bases, with 6 bases remaining between them. Per the germline V gene, CDR1 is LNHDA and CDR2 is SQIVND (reference sequence). The CDR3 is CASSIPGYEQYF. In DNA form, the CDR3 reads TGTGCCAGTAGTATCCCAGGCTACGAGCAGTACTTC.

This clone was detected a few times. This likely reflects a read error, since a far larger clone is one base away. The rearrangement links TRBV4-2 to TRBJ2-1; no firm D call. The CDR3 contains 13 residues. Trimming took 0 bases from V and 6 from J, leaving 6 bases between them. CDR1 is LGHNA, CDR2 YNFKEQ, per germline. In nucleotides, the CDR3 is TGTGCCAGCAGCCAAGACTACCTCAATGAGCAGTTCTTC. This sequence encodes CASSQDYLNEQFF.

The rearrangement links TRBV6-1 to TRBJ1-3; D gene uncertain. V was cut by 8 bases and J by 0 bases, with 11 bases left in between. The CDR3 spans 14 residues. Germline CDR1 reads MNHNS; CDR2 reads SASEGT. CDR3 coding DNA: TGTGCCAGCGGCTACCCGAGCTCTGGAAACACCATATATTTT. Protein: CASGYPSSGNTIYF.

The V call is TRBV9, the J call TRBJ2-5; D possibly corresponds to TRBD1 (6 bases). Germline-derived CDR1 and CDR2 are SGDLS and YYNGEE. The CDR3 has 16 amino acids. Trimming took off 3 bases at V and 5 bases at J, with 20 bases between the two ends. The CDR3 nucleotides read TGTGCCAGCAGCGCCCAGGGGCTAGACCTGGGCGAGACCCAGTACTTC. Amino acid sequence: CASSAQGLDLGETQYF.

CDR3 amino acids: CAWRGTAVGELFF. CDR3 sequence (DNA): TGTGCCTGGAGGGGGACAGCGGTCGGGGAGCTGTTTTTT. This chain connects TRBV30 to TRBJ2-2, with 7 bases lining up with TRBD1. The length of the CDR3 is 13 residues. J was trimmed by 7 bases and V by 3 bases; bases with no gene match: 5. Germline CDR1 GTSNPN, CDR2 SVGIG (reference sequence). The full variable domain, completed using reference TRBV30 and TRBJ2-2, is SQTIHQWPATLVQPVGSPLSLECTVEGTSNPNLYWYRQAAGRGLQLLFYSVGIGQISSEVPQNLSASRPQDRQFILSSKKLLLSDSGFYLCAWRGTAVGELFFGEGSRLTVL.

The rearrangement uses TRBV4-1 and TRBJ1-4, with D unresolved. This CDR3 comprises 17 residues. Germline V gene sequence: CDR1 MGHRA, CDR2 YSYEKL. Trimming cost V 1 base and J 0 bases, with 12 bases left between them. CDR3 DNA sequence: TGCGCCAGCAGCCAAGGTCTCGGGGTTGCAACTAATGAAAAACTGTTTTTT. It codes for CASSQGLGVATNEKLFF.

The rearrangement uses TRBV5-4 and TRBJ2-4, with D uncertain. Trimming removed 0 bases at V and 0 bases at J, with 7 bases between. This CDR3 has 15 residues. Germline V gene lookup returns CDR1 SGHNT and CDR2 YYREEE (reference sequence). The CDR3 DNA is TGTGCCAGCAGCTTGGGCCAGCTAGCCAAAAACATTCAGTACTTC. It yields the protein CASSLGQLAKNIQYF.

The CDR3 loop is CASSFSNTGELFF. In DNA form, the CDR3 reads TGTGCCAGCAGTTTTAGTAACACCGGGGAGCTGTTTTTT. V gene TRBV6-4 combines with J gene TRBJ2-2, with D hard to call. The CDR3 is made up of 13 amino acids. Germline-derived CDR1 and CDR2 are MRHNA and SNTAGT. V shed 5 bases and J shed 2 bases, with 6 bases lying between them.

This chain joins TRBV10-3 and TRBJ2-6, with D unresolved. Germline CDR1 ENHRY, CDR2 SYGVKD. This CDR3 has 16 amino acids. The V end lost 0 bases, the J end lost 2 bases, and 8 bases lay between the germline ends. In DNA, the CDR3 is TGTGCCATCAGTGAGTCGAGTAACCCTGGGGCCAACGTCCTGACTTTC. Its translation: CAISESSNPGANVLTF.

The V gene is TRBV14, the J gene TRBJ2-6; perhaps TRBD1 as D (6 bases). Germline lookup yields CDR1 SGHDN and CDR2 FVKESK. The CDR3 consists of 20 residues. Trimming removed 5 bases at V and 0 bases at J, with 23 bases between. CDR3 in amino acids: CASSFQTGLGFGSGANVLTF. The CDR3 nucleotides read TGTGCCAGCAGCTTTCAAACAGGGTTAGGATTCGGCTCTGGGGCCAACGTCCTGACTTTC.

The chain joins TRBV5-4 to TRBJ1-2, with D possibly being TRBD1 (5 bases). This CDR3 comprises 13 residues. Trimming removed 1 base at V and 6 bases at J, with 10 bases between. Per germline, CDR1 SGHNT and CDR2 YYREEE (reference sequence). CDR3 nucleotide sequence: TGTGCCAGCAGCTTGATTCAGGGTGATGGCTACACCTTC. It codes for CASSLIQGDGYTF.

The gene calls are TRBV10-2 and TRBJ2-7; no definite D call. V lost 3 bases and J 3 bases, leaving 18 bases between the germline ends. Germline V gives CDR1 WSHSY, CDR2 SAAADI. CDR3 size: 16 residues. The CDR3 nucleotides are TGCGCCAGCAGTGATCTAGAGAGTGGGCGGCTCTACGAGCAGTACTTC. It is translated as CASSDLESGRLYEQYF.

The chain joins TRBV6-1 to TRBJ2-7, with TRBD1 identical over 7 bases. The CDR3 spans 15 residues. Germline V gene data show CDR1 as MNHNS and CDR2 as SASEGT. The ends lost 5 bases at V and 5 bases at J; junction bases unmatched: 12. CDR3 bases: TGTGCCAGCAGTCCCCTTGGACAGGTATTCCACGAGCAGTACTTC. Translating it yields CASSPLGQVFHEQYF.

The CDR3 sequence: CASSLHVGGVSNQPQHF. In DNA, the CDR3 is TGTGCCAGCAGCTTACACGTTGGGGGGGTTAGCAATCAGCCCCAGCATTTT. This rearrangement joins TRBV7-2 to TRBJ1-5; D possibly corresponds to TRBD1 (5 bases). The CDR3 is 17 residues long. Trimming cost V 2 bases and J 0 bases, with 14 bases left between them. Germline assignment: CDR1 SGHTA and CDR2 FQGNSA.

The V gene is TRBV27, the J gene TRBJ1-1; weak D call: TRBD1 (6 bases). This CDR3 contains 13 residues. The germline gives CDR1 MNHEY, CDR2 SMNVEV (reference sequence). Deletions cut 6 bases from V and 4 bases from J, with 12 bases between. The CDR3 protein is CASRTQGFTEAFF. The CDR3 DNA follows: TGTGCCAGCAGAACTCAGGGGTTCACTGAAGCTTTCTTT.

The rearrangement links TRBV6-5 to TRBJ2-1; TRBD1 agrees at 9 bases. V gave up 5 bases and J gave up 8 bases; unmatched junction bases: 7. CDR3 length equals 14 residues. Germline assignment: CDR1 MNHEY and CDR2 SVGAGI. The CDR3 protein is CASSDDRGIDEQFF. The CDR3 nucleotides read TGTGCCAGCAGTGACGACAGGGGGATTGATGAGCAGTTCTTC.

The chain combines TRBV27 with TRBJ2-1, with 7 positions matching TRBD2. This CDR3 region has 14 residues. Unmatched junction bases numbered 8, after V lost 4 bases and J lost 8 bases. Germline assignment: CDR1 MNHEY and CDR2 SMNVEV (reference sequence). DNA of the CDR3: TGTGCCAGCAGTTCGTGGGAGGGCCATGATGAGCAGTTCTTC. It encodes CASSSWEGHDEQFF.

This chain uses TRBV18 with TRBJ2-7, with D possibly matching TRBD2 (6 bases). Germline V gene lookup returns CDR1 KGHSH and CDR2 LQKENI. CDR3 length: 14 amino acids. V lost 3 bases and J 0 bases, leaving 9 bases between the germline ends. The CDR3 sequence: CASSPAGPSYEQYF. The CDR3 DNA is TGTGCCAGCTCACCGGCGGGGCCCTCCTACGAGCAGTACTTC.

This clone was recorded only once. J is TRBJ2-1 and V is TRBV2, with unresolved D. Between the trimmed V and J ends, which lost 6 bases and 0 bases, there was a span of 12 bases. Germline V lookup: CDR1 SNHLY, CDR2 FYNNEI. This CDR3 has 15 residues. CDR3 in amino acids: CASRLSLGSYNEQFF. Here the CDR3 DNA reads TGTGCCAGCAGGCTCAGCCTCGGCTCCTACAATGAGCAGTTCTTC.

The CDR3 protein is CSVGETAMRGVLTF. Here the CDR3 DNA reads TGCAGCGTGGGTGAGACCGCTATGAGGGGCGTCCTGACTTTC. The chain combines TRBV29-1 with TRBJ2-6; D is tentatively TRBD1 or TRBD2 (5 bases each). This CDR3 is built from 14 residues. CDR1 and CDR2 (germline): SQVTM, ANQGSEA. Trimming took 6 bases from V and 12 from J, leaving 21 bases between them.

The chain recombines TRBV2 with TRBJ2-3; a possible D gene is TRBD2 (5 bases). In germline, CDR1 is SNHLY, CDR2 FYNNEI. V dropped 5 bases and J dropped 0 bases, with 12 bases sitting between them. The CDR3 consists of 15 residues. In DNA, the CDR3 is TGTGCCAGCAGTAGGGCGGGCACTAGCACAGATACGCAGTATTTT. Amino acids: CASSRAGTSTDTQYF.

The J gene is TRBJ1-5, the V gene TRBV5-8, with D perhaps TRBD1 (5 bases). The V gene's germline CDR1 is SGHTS and CDR2 YDEGEE. V was clipped by 2 bases and J by 7 bases, with 13 bases between them. The CDR3 consists of 14 residues. The CDR3 DNA follows: TGTGCCAGCAGCTTAGGGACCCCGGAACAGCCCCAGCATTTT. Protein sequence: CASSLGTPEQPQHF. The whole variable domain, filled in from reference TRBV5-8 and TRBJ1-5, reads EAGVTQSPTHLIKTRGQQATLRCSPISGHTSVYWYQQALGLGLQFLLWYDEGEERNRGNFPPRFSGRQFPNYSSELNVNALELEDSALYLCASSLGTPEQPQHFGDGTRLSIL.

The CDR3 DNA reads TGTGCCTATAACTCCAAGGAGAACTCAGATACGCAGTATTTT. Protein sequence: CAYNSKENSDTQYF. V gene TRBV7-9 combines with J gene TRBJ2-3; D unresolved. Germline CDR1 reads SEHNR; CDR2 reads FQNEAQ (reference sequence). The CDR3 sequence is 14 residues long. Deletions cut 11 bases from V and 4 bases from J, with 19 bases between. The full variable domain, its missing parts supplied by reference TRBV7-9 and TRBJ2-3, is DTGVSQNPRHKITKRGQNVTFRCDPISEHNRLYWYRQTLGQGPEFLTYFQNEAQLEKSRLLSDRFSAERPKGSFSTLEIQRTEQGDSAMYLCAYNSKENSDTQYFGPGTRLTVL.

The genes are TRBV2 and TRBJ2-1, with TRBD2 matching over 8 bases. Per the germline V gene, CDR1 is SNHLY and CDR2 is FYNNEI. V trimming: 6 bases; J trimming: 5 bases; junction bases outside the gene matches: 6. The CDR3 sequence is 14 residues long. Written as DNA, the CDR3 is TGTGCCAGCAGCGTTAGCGGGAAACACAATGAGCAGTTCTTC. Its translation: CASSVSGKHNEQFF.

With respect to this clone: The DNA is omitted, as the CDR3 cannot be located on it reliably, and the CDR3 follows TCRdb's listing. The V and J genes are TRBV21-1 and TRBJ1-1. TRBV21-1 constitutes a pseudogene. The CDR3 spans 18 residues, counting both ends. The CDR3 region is CASSKRDKHWGAGTEAFF.

CDR3 protein: CSVRTGGEQFF. Here the CDR3 DNA reads TGCAGCGTTCGGACGGGTGGGGAGCAGTTCTTC. The chain couples TRBV29-1 to TRBJ2-1; D is uncertain. V was shortened by 5 bases and J by 10 bases, with 12 bases between the two germline ends. The CDR3 has 11 amino acids. Germline values: CDR1 SQVTM, CDR2 ANQGSEA.

This chain connects TRBV4-1 to TRBJ1-1, with D hard to call. CDR3 length: 14 amino acids. V was pared by 3 bases and J by 1 base, with 9 bases between. Germline V gene lookup returns CDR1 MGHRA and CDR2 YSYEKL. The CDR3 region is CASSQRQTNTEAFF. CDR3 nucleotide sequence: TGCGCCAGCAGCCAGAGGCAGACGAACACTGAAGCTTTCTTT.